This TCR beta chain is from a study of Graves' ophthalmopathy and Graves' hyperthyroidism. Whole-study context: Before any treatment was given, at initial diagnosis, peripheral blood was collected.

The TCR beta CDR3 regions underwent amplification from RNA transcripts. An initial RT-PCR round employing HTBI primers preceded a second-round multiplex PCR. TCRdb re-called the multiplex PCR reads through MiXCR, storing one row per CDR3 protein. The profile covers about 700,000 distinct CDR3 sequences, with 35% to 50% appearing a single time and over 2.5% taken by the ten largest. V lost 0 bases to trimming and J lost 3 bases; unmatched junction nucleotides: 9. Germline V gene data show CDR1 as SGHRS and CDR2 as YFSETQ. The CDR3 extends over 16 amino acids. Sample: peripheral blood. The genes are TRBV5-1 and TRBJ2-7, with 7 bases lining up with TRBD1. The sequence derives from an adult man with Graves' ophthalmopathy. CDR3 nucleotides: TGCGCCAGCAGCTTGGGACCGAGGGGGCAAGACTACGAGCAGTACTTC. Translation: CASSLGPRGQDYEQYF.